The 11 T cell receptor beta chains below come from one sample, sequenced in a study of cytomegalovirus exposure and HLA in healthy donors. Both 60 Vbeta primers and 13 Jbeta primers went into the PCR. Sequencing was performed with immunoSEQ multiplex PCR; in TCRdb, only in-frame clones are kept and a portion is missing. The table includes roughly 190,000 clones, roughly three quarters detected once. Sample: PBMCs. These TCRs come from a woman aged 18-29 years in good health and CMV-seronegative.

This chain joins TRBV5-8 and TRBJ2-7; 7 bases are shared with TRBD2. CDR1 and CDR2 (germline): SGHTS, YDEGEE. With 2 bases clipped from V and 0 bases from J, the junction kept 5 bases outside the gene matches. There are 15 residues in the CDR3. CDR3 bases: TGTGCCAGCAGCTTCAGCGGGGATCGCTCCTACGAGCAGTACTTC. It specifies CASSFSGDRSYEQYF.

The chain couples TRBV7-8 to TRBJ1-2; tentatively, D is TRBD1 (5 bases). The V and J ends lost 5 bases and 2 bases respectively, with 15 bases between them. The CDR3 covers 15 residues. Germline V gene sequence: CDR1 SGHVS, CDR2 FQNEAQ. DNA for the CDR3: TGTGCCAGCAGCCCCCTCTTAACAGGAAACTATGGCTACACCTTC. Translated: CASSPLLTGNYGYTF.

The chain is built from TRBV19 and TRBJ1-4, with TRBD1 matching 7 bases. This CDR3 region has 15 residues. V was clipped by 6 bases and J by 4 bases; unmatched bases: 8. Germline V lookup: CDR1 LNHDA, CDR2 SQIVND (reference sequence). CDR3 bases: TGTGCCAGTAGAGACCGGGACAGTTTTAATGAAAAACTGTTTTTT. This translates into CASRDRDSFNEKLFF.

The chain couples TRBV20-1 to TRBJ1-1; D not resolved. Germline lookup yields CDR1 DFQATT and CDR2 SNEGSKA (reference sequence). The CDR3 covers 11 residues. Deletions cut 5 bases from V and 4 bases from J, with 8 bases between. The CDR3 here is CSAPGSTEAFF. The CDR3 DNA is TGCAGTGCTCCCGGGTCCACTGAAGCTTTCTTT.

The CDR3 loop reads CASSWDRAGLEAFF. The CDR3 nucleotides read TGTGCCAGTAGCTGGGACAGGGCCGGACTTGAAGCTTTCTTT. The chain employs TRBV19 and TRBJ1-1, with 9 bases matching TRBD1. Per the germline V gene, CDR1 is LNHDA and CDR2 is SQIVND (reference sequence). V was clipped by 6 bases and J by 7 bases; unmatched bases: 9. The CDR3 has 14 amino acids.

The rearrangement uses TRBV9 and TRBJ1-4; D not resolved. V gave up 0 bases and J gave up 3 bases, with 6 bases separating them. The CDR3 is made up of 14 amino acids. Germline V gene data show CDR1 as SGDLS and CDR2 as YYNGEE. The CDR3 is CASSVANSNEKLFF. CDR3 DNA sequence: TGTGCCAGCAGCGTAGCCAATTCTAATGAAAAACTGTTTTTT.

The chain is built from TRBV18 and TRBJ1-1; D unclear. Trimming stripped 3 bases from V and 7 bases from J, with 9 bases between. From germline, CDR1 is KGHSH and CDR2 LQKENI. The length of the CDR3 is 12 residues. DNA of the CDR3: TGTGCCAGCTCACCGGGTTCGGGTGAAGCTTTCTTT. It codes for CASSPGSGEAFF.

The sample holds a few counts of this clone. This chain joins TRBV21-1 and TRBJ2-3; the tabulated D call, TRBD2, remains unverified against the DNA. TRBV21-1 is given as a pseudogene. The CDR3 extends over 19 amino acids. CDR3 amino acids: CASSRDSPFRYTSTDTQYF. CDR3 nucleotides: TGTGCCAGCAGCAGAGACTCTCCATTTAGGTACACTAGCACAGATACGCAGTATTTT.

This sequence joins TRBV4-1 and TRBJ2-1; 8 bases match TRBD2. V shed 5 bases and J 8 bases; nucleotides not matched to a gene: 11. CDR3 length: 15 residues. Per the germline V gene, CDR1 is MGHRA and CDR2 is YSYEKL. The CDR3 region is CASSLTTGTSYEQFF. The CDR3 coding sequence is TGCGCCAGCAGCTTGACCACCGGGACTAGTTATGAGCAGTTCTTC.

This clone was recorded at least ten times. In nucleotides, the CDR3 is TGTGCCAGCAGGGACACTAGCGGACACACAGATACGCAGTATTTT. Protein product: CASRDTSGHTDTQYF. This sequence joins TRBV7-2 and TRBJ2-3; 8 nucleotides match TRBD2. CDR1 and CDR2 (germline): SGHTA, FQGNSA. CDR3 length equals 15 residues. V was pared by 6 bases and J by 2 bases, with 7 bases of the junction left unmatched.

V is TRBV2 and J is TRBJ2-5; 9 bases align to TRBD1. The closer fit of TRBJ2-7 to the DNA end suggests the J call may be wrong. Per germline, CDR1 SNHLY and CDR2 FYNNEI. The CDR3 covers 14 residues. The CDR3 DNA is TGTGCCAGCAGTCTTGGGACAGGGAGCTACGAGCAGTACTTC. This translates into CASSLGTGSYEQYF.